The clone carrying this TCR beta chain was seen many times. Then a second PCR, running about 6 to 11 cycles, was carried out with a sample-barcoded 5' primer and a J-beta primer mix. TCRdb reprocessed the 5' RACE reads via MiXCR and lists one record per CDR3 protein. The sample records 550,000 to 750,000 distinct CDR3 sequences, under 25% being singletons. This sample was included in a study of blood T cells in healthy people across ages. CDR3 length: 12 residues. Germline CDR1 SEHNR, CDR2 FQNEAQ (reference sequence). V was pared by 5 bases and J by 4 bases, with 8 bases between. The clonotype originates from a man aged 65-85 years in good health. The V gene is TRBV7-9, the J gene TRBJ2-5, with D uncertain. Material for sequencing was blood. This CDR3 is CASSPEAETQYF. DNA of the CDR3: TGTGCCAGCAGCCCTGAGGCAGAGACCCAGTACTTC.